A selection of T cell receptor beta chains follows, all from one sample in a study of T cells after yellow fever vaccination. From the 5' RACE reads, TCRdb called clonotypes with MiXCR, one entry per CDR3 protein. The data contain about 310,000 distinct CDR3 sequences, roughly 3.5% of them singletons. The sequencing here drew on PBMCs, taken on the day of the yellow fever booster vaccination. Receptors originate from a man in his late teens or twenties who received the YFV17D yellow fever vaccine. Each CDR3 is given with its conserved first and last residue. D genes are given only for firm matches. Size values are once, few and many counts, or a class for expanded clones, and some rows have none.

V	J	size	D	DNA	CDR3
TRBV2	TRBJ2-5	many	-	TGTGCCAGCAGTGAATTGGAGGGAGAGACCCAGTACTTC	CASSELEGETQYF
TRBV5-1	TRBJ1-2	many	-	TGCGCCAGCAGACCTGAGGGGACGGCAGCTGGCTACACCTTC	CASRPEGTAAGYTF
TRBV20-1	TRBJ1-4	many	-	TGCAGTGCTAGAGGTAGCGACGGGCCCCTCCGGGAAAAACTGTTTTTT	CSARGSDGPLREKLFF
TRBV20-1	TRBJ2-1	many	-	TGCAGTGCTAGACTAGCTTTTAGGGAGCAGTTCTTC	CSARLAFREQFF
TRBV20-1	TRBJ2-7	many	-	TGCAGTGCTAGTGCCGTCTCCAGAGAAGCCTACGAGCAGTACTTC	CSASAVSREAYEQYF
TRBV5-1	TRBJ1-2	-	-	TGCGCCAGCAGAAACCGGGGACGAAGCTCCTATGGCTACACCTTC	CASRNRGRSSYGYTF
TRBV20-1	TRBJ1-6	-	-	TGCAGTGCTAGAGAAAGGGTAGATTCACCCCTCCACTTT	CSARERVDSPLHF
TRBV20-1	TRBJ1-1	-	-	TGCAGTGCTCGAGGACGGATACAGGACACTGAAGCTTTCTTT	CSARGRIQDTEAFF
TRBV19	TRBJ1-5	-	TRBD1	TGTGCCAGTGGGTGGACAGGGGGTCAGCCCCAGCATTTT	CASGWTGGQPQHF
TRBV19	TRBJ2-7	-	TRBD2	TGTGCCAGTAGTCCCGGGCGAGCGGGACGGTACGAGCAGTACTTC	CASSPGRAGRYEQYF
TRBV29-1	TRBJ1-2	-	TRBD1	TGCAGCGTTGCGGACAGGAACTATGGCTACACCTTC	CSVADRNYGYTF
TRBV7-8	TRBJ2-1	many	-	TGTGCCAGCACCACGGACGGGACTCCCAATGAGCAGTTCTTC	CASTTDGTPNEQFF
TRBV5-1	TRBJ1-1	-	-	TGCGCCAGCAGCTTGGATGCCAGGGGCACTGAAGCTTTCTTT	CASSLDARGTEAFF
TRBV5-1	TRBJ2-5	many	-	TGCGCCAGCAGCGTGGGCTCTATACAAGAGACCCAGTACTTC	CASSVGSIQETQYF
TRBV4-3	TRBJ1-2	many	-	TGCGCCAGCAGCCAAGATCGGGGCGGGGGCGAAGGCTACACCTTC	CASSQDRGGGEGYTF
TRBV5-1	TRBJ2-7	few	-	TGCGCCAGCAGCCCGACCGTAATGATCTACGAGCAGTACTTC	CASSPTVMIYEQYF
TRBV4-1	TRBJ1-1	many	-	TGCGCCAGCAGCCAAGTAGGGTGGAACACTGAAGCTTTCTTT	CASSQVGWNTEAFF
TRBV5-1	TRBJ2-1	many	-	TGCGCCAGCAGCTTTGCCAACAATGAGCAGTTCTTC	CASSFANNEQFF
TRBV7-9	TRBJ2-1	many	TRBD2	TGTGCCAGCAGGACTAGCGGGGGCAATGAGCAGTTCTTC	CASRTSGGNEQFF
TRBV4-1	TRBJ2-7	few	TRBD1	TGCGCCAGCAGCCAGGCCTCAGGGGGCTACGAGCAGTACTTC	CASSQASGGYEQYF
TRBV12-3/TRBV12-4	TRBJ2-2	many	-	TGTGCCAGCAGCAAGCCACTGACTGGCCTGTTTTTT	CASSKPLTGLFF
TRBV20-1	TRBJ2-5	many	-	TGCAGTGCTAGAGATAGGGAACAGGGAGGAGAGACCCAGTACTTC	CSARDREQGGETQYF
TRBV11-2	TRBJ2-1	-	-	TGTGCCAGCAGCTTAGATCTATCAATGGTGGGGTTAAATGAGCAGTTCTTC	CASSLDLSMVGLNEQFF
TRBV7-9	TRBJ2-7	many	-	TGTGCCAGCAGCCGGGAACTAGCCGACGAGCAGTACTTC	CASSRELADEQYF
TRBV4-3	TRBJ2-7	many	-	TGCGCCAGCAGCCAAACAACGGCTCCAACCTACGAGCAGTACTTC	CASSQTTAPTYEQYF
TRBV27	TRBJ2-2	many	-	TGTGCCAGCAGTCCCTTGGGCTTGAACACCGGGGAGCTGTTTTTT	CASSPLGLNTGELFF
TRBV4-1	TRBJ2-7	-	-	TGCGCCAGCAGCGGACAGCTCGATAGGGGCTCCTACGAGCAGTACTTC	CASSGQLDRGSYEQYF
TRBV20-1	TRBJ2-3	few	TRBD2	TGCAGTGCCCCCGGCCTAGCGGCTCCCACGATTACGCAGTATTTT	CSAPGLAAPTITQYF
TRBV6-5	TRBJ2-3	few	TRBD1	TGTGCCAGCAGTTACTCCTTGACAGGGGCCGGTGGTACGCAGTATTTT	CASSYSLTGAGGTQYF
TRBV4-1	TRBJ1-5	few	TRBD1	TGCGCCAGCAGCCAGAAACCGGGACAGTCCCATCAGCCCCAGCATTTT	CASSQKPGQSHQPQHF
TRBV15	TRBJ2-7	many	-	TGTGCCACCAGCAGAGATCCGACGCACGAGCAGTACTTC	CATSRDPTHEQYF
TRBV5-1	TRBJ2-3	few	-	TGCGCCAGCAGACCAACCGGGGGGCAAGAGGCAGATACGCAGTATTTT	CASRPTGGQEADTQYF
TRBV15	TRBJ2-5	many	-	TGTGCCACCAGCAGAGATTTCCGGGACGAAGAGACCCAGTACTTC	CATSRDFRDEETQYF
TRBV28	TRBJ1-5	many	-	TGTGCCAGCAGTTCCGACAAAAACAATCAGCCCCAGCATTTT	CASSSDKNNQPQHF
TRBV20-1	TRBJ2-4	many	TRBD2	TGCAGTGCTAGTGCCAGCGGGGGGGGCATTCAGTACTTC	CSASASGGGIQYF
TRBV7-3	TRBJ2-1	many	TRBD2	TGTGCCAGCAGGTTACTAGCGGGGATCAATGAGCAGTTCTTC	CASRLLAGINEQFF
TRBV5-1	TRBJ1-4	few	TRBD1	TGCGCCAGCAGCTTGGCCAGGGGGTCTAATGAAAAACTGTTTTTT	CASSLARGSNEKLFF
TRBV7-9	TRBJ1-4	few	-	TGTGCCAGCAGCCCGAACGCAGGGACAACTAATGAAAAACTGTTTTTT	CASSPNAGTTNEKLFF
TRBV5-1	TRBJ2-3	few	-	TGCGCCAGCAGCCCGGGGAACACAGATACGCAGTATTTT	CASSPGNTDTQYF
TRBV20-1	TRBJ1-6	-	TRBD1	TGCAGTGCTAGAACTGGGGCCGGGACAGGGGGCGGATCACCCCTCCACTTT	CSARTGAGTGGGSPLHF
TRBV5-1	TRBJ1-3	many	-	TGCGCCAGCAGCTTGACGGTTGCGGGGGGCTCTGGAAACACCATATATTTT	CASSLTVAGGSGNTIYF
TRBV12-3/TRBV12-4	TRBJ1-4	-	-	TGTGCCAGCAGTTTCTTCGGAGGGGTCGGGGAAAAACTGTTTTTT	CASSFFGGVGEKLFF
TRBV9	TRBJ2-1	few	TRBD1	TGTGCCAGCAGCGGTCTTGCTACAGGGGGTGGTGAGCAGTTCTTC	CASSGLATGGGEQFF
TRBV7-2	TRBJ2-5	many	-	TGTGCCAGCAGCTTGGTCGTAGAGACCCAGTACTTC	CASSLVVETQYF
TRBV20-1	TRBJ1-4	few	-	TGCAGTGCTAGGTGGGAGACAGGTGAAAAACTGTTTTTT	CSARWETGEKLFF
TRBV20-1	TRBJ2-3	few	TRBD2	TGCAGTGCGCTTAGCGGGGCAAGCACAGATACGCAGTATTTT	CSALSGASTDTQYF
TRBV18	TRBJ2-3	many	-	TGTGCCAGCTCACGACAGAACTCAGATACGCAGTATTTT	CASSRQNSDTQYF
TRBV6-2/TRBV6-3	TRBJ2-1	many	-	TGTGCCAGCAGTTACTCGCGGACGGGGAAGGATGAGCAGTTCTTC	CASSYSRTGKDEQFF
TRBV24-1	TRBJ2-5	few	-	TGTGCCACCAGCGGGGGAACTCTAGAGACCCAGTACTTC	CATSGGTLETQYF
TRBV5-1	TRBJ2-3	-	-	TGCGCCAGCAGCTTGGCAGCCGTCACAGATACGCAGTATTTT	CASSLAAVTDTQYF
TRBV9	TRBJ2-3	many	-	TGTGCCAGCAGCGTCCCGGGGAGCACAGATACGCAGTATTTT	CASSVPGSTDTQYF
TRBV6-2/TRBV6-3	TRBJ1-1	few	-	TGTGCCAGCAGAAACAGGGCCCCCCTGAACACTGAAGCTTTCTTT	CASRNRAPLNTEAFF
TRBV29-1	TRBJ1-3	few	-	TGCAGCGTTTTGACAGGAAACACCATATATTTT	CSVLTGNTIYF
TRBV18	TRBJ2-4	many	-	TGTGCCAGCTCACCCCCAGGGAGGGCCAAAAACATTCAGTACTTC	CASSPPGRAKNIQYF
TRBV7-9	TRBJ1-5	many	-	TGTGCCAGCAGCTTAAGGGTGGCGGGGATTAATCAGCCCCAGCATTTT	CASSLRVAGINQPQHF
TRBV5-1	TRBJ1-1	-	-	TGCGCCAGCAGCTTGAGTTCGCCGAACACTGAAGCTTTCTTT	CASSLSSPNTEAFF